This T cell receptor (beta chain) derives from a study of T cell repertoires in cytomegalovirus infection. Study background: A matching HLA type, together with CMV infection, was signaled by public TCR beta signatures.

TCRdb re-called the reads with MiXCR, one entry per CDR3 protein. The sample shows approximately 390,000 distinct CDR3 sequences, approximately 30% of them seen only once. Study observations and caveats: It was HLA-C-restricted CMV-specific TCR beta clonotypes that dominated the response ex vivo. Pooled public TCR beta family frequency picked out CMV carriers with the relevant HLA.

This clonotype occurred a few times. Its matching antigen is unknown. The sample here was cultured PBMCs, taken from culture after CMV antigen stimulation. The source of this sequence is a human donor in good health (CMV status not recorded). Some clones in this sample may be carry-over from other donors' samples.

The CDR3 sequence is CASSLDVGEAFF. As DNA, the CDR3 is TGTGCCAGCAGCTTAGATGTAGGTGAAGCTTTCTTT. The chain employs TRBV7-2 and TRBJ1-1; D uncertain. This CDR3 is 12 amino acids long. Germline assignment: CDR1 SGHTA and CDR2 FQGNSA. Deletions cut 1 base from V and 7 bases from J, with 7 bases between.